The 13 T cell receptor beta chains presented below share a single source sample, sequenced in a study of T cells expressing NK-cell markers. Each CDR3 protein gets one entry in TCRdb, which reprocessed the 5' RACE reads and gives no DNA. Reported are roughly 430,000 distinct CDR3 sequences; the ten largest clones contain under 7.5%. Specimen: blood T cells: a sorted CD56 or NKG2C T cell subset, CD4+ or CD8+ T cells, or bulk PBMC T cells (not recorded which). These receptors originate from a woman between 18 and 69 years old in good health.

The chain combines TRBV12-3 or TRBV12-4 with TRBJ1-1; TCRdb selects TRBD1, and the lack of DNA leaves this call unchecked. CDR3 length: 12 residues. This CDR3 is CASRDRATEAFF.

The V gene is TRBV6-5, the J gene TRBJ2-1; TCRdb designates TRBD1, a call that cannot be tested without DNA. The CDR3 is 15 amino acids. CDR1 and CDR2 from the germline V gene are MNHEY and SVGAGI. CDR3: CASSYTGQGGDEQFF.

The chain links TRBV2 to TRBJ2-2. Germline CDR1 and CDR2: SNHLY and FYNNEI. The CDR3 covers 14 residues. The CDR3 reads CASIWHLNTGELFF.

The genes are TRBV5-1 and TRBJ2-5; TCRdb returns TRBD2, unconfirmable since there is no DNA. The CDR3 runs 15 residues. CDR1 is SGHRS and CDR2 is YFSETQ in the germline V gene. The chain's CDR3 is CASSLVSGGQETQYF.

This chain's CDR3 is CSASALDGLKPSTDTQYF. The chain combines TRBV20-1 with TRBJ2-3; the D gene TCRdb calls, TRBD1, cannot be checked with no DNA. Germline V gene data show CDR1 as DFQATT and CDR2 as SNEGSKA (reference sequence). CDR3 length equals 18 residues.

The chain recombines TRBV10-3 with TRBJ1-1; TCRdb's D gene call, TRBD1, goes unchecked for lack of DNA. Germline V gene lookup returns CDR1 ENHRY and CDR2 SYGVKD. CDR3 length equals 13 residues. The CDR3 region is CAISDRGDTEAFF.

The V gene is TRBV24-1, the J gene TRBJ2-1; TCRdb reports TRBD2, a call that lacks DNA to check it against. CDR1 and CDR2 (germline): KGHDR, SFDVKD. The CDR3 loop spans 18 amino acids. CDR3 in amino acids: CATSDLEMREGRANEQFF.

The CDR3 spells CASSYSIAGAGYNEQFF. This rearrangement joins TRBV6-5 to TRBJ2-1; lacking DNA, the TRBD2 call made by TCRdb goes unchecked. The CDR3 consists of 17 residues. CDR1 is MNHEY and CDR2 is SVGAGI in the germline V gene.

The chain recombines TRBV28 with TRBJ1-2. Germline lookup yields CDR1 MDHEN and CDR2 SYDVKM. CDR3 length equals 13 residues. The CDR3 is CASLGFRRSGYTF.

This sequence joins TRBV20-1 and TRBJ2-3; TCRdb reports TRBD2, a call that lacks DNA to check it against. This CDR3 contains 13 residues. Germline assignment: CDR1 DFQATT and CDR2 SNEGSKA (reference sequence). CDR3 in amino acids: CSARRAGVDTQYF.

The chain carries TRBV5-5 and TRBJ2-1; TCRdb gives TRBD2 as the D gene, but with no DNA this cannot be confirmed. CDR3 length: 15 amino acids. Germline V gene lookup returns CDR1 SGHKS and CDR2 YYEKEE (reference sequence). CDR3: CASSSPLAGGNEQFF.

The V and J genes are TRBV20-1 and TRBJ2-3; TCRdb proposes TRBD2, but this gene call is untestable without DNA. The CDR3 has 15 residues. Looked up from germline, CDR1 is DFQATT and CDR2 is SNEGSKA (reference sequence). This CDR3 reads CSAREYERGSDTQYF.

The chain joins TRBV19 to TRBJ2-3. This CDR3 contains 13 residues. Germline values: CDR1 LNHDA, CDR2 SQIVND (reference sequence). The CDR3: CASSAMSTDTQYF.